The 3 T cell receptor beta chains in this list originate from one sample, sequenced in a study of vaccination effects on CD4 cells after COVID-19. These receptors lack a known antigen. Expansion with viral peptide pools was applied to antigen-specific CD4+ T cells by the ViraFEST assay prior to sequencing. Culture proceeded for 10 days, and CD4+ T cells were then isolated. Nucleocapsid antibodies stayed negative before and after vaccination, showing no earlier SARS-CoV-2 infection. Generated by immunoSEQ multiplex PCR, the TCRdb table keeps only in-frame clones and is missing some. The sample shows tens of thousands of clones, roughly 70% of them seen only once. The input for sequencing was CD4+ T cells from PBMCs cultured with SARS-CoV-2 spike peptides, taken before COVID-19 vaccination. These receptor sequences come from a human donor who received a COVID-19 vaccine.

The chain links TRBV6-2 or TRBV6-3 to TRBJ1-3; a possible D gene is TRBD1 (5 bases). Germline CDR1 MNHEY, CDR2 SVGEGT. V was clipped by 5 bases and J by 0 bases, with 11 bases between them. This CDR3 is 15 amino acids long. CDR3 protein: CASSHRLTSGNTIYF. For the CDR3, the DNA is TGTGCCAGCAGTCACAGGCTAACCTCTGGAAACACCATATATTTT.

This clone was seen more than once but under ten times. The chain joins TRBV7-2 to TRBJ2-2; D is undetermined. The CDR3 covers 15 residues. The ends were cut back, 1 base at V and 0 bases at J, with 6 bases in the middle. Germline V lookup: CDR1 SGHTA, CDR2 FQGNSA. The CDR3 protein is CASSLVRTNTGELFF. The CDR3 DNA sequence: TGTGCCAGCAGCTTAGTGCGAACGAACACCGGGGAGCTGTTTTTT.

V gene TRBV3-1 (or the pseudogene TRBV3-2) combines with J gene TRBJ2-7; a weak D match, TRBD2 (5 bases). The V gene's germline CDR1 is LGHDT and CDR2 YNNKEL (reference sequence). The CDR3 is made up of 12 amino acids. Trimming took 4 bases from V and 11 from J, leaving 15 bases between them. The CDR3 protein is CASSRTGKYKYF. The CDR3 bases are TGTGCCAGCAGCCGAACCGGGAAATACAAGTACTTC.